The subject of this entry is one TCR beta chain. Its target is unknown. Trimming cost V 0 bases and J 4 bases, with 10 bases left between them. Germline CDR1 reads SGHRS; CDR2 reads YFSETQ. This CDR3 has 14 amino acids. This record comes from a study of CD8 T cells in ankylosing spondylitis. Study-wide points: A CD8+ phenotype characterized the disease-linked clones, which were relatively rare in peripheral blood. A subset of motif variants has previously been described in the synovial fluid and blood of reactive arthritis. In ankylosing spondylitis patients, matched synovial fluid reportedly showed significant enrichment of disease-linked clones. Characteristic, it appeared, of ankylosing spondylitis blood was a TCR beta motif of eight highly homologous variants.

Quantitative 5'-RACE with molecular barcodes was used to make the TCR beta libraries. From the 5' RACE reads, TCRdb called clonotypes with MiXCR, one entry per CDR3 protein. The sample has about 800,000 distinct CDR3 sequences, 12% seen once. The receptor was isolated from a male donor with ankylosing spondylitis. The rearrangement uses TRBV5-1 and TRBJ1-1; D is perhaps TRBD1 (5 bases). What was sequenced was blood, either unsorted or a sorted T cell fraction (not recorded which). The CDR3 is CASSLAVGVTEAFF. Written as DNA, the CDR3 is TGCGCCAGCAGCTTGGCGGTAGGGGTCACTGAAGCTTTCTTT.